This T cell receptor (beta chain) was sequenced for a study of beta chain features in type 1 diabetes (dated by TCRdb to the late 2010s). General notes on the study: No differences in mean age, gender distribution, total cell number or subset yield were found between patients and healthy donors. The study compared the TCRB repertoires of sorted circulating CD4+ T cell subsets in recently diagnosed type 1 diabetes patients with those in matched healthy donors. A total of approximately 100,000,000 sorted cells were examined across all samples, and the number of cells per subset was strongly correlated with RNA yield. Regulatory and stem cell-like memory subsets were isolated from only 8 patients and about 8 healthy donors, whereas naive and central memory subsets came from all 30 or so donors.

From each donor, a single peripheral blood sample of 90 to 150 mL on average was drawn into heparinised tubes. A BD FACSAria II and a panel including CD45RO, CCR7, CD25, CD127, CD95 and CD27 were used to sort naive, central memory, regulatory and stem cell-like memory CD4+ T cells. All sorted populations exceeded 98% purity. PBMCs were isolated immediately by Lymphoprep density gradient centrifugation and stained directly without culture. So that batch effects would be minimized, each experiment stained and sorted samples in pairs, pairing one healthy donor with one patient. The entire amount of isolated RNA was reverse transcribed using the High Capacity cDNA Reverse Transcription Kit, so the sequenced TCRB transcripts were expressed ones. For stem cell-like memory T cell samples, survey-depth immunoSEQ sequencing was used, averaging around 910,000 total reads per sample. Sorted cells were lysed in RLT buffer and RNA was extracted with DNase-treated RNeasy Micro or Mini kits, depending on cell number. To prevent cross-contamination, each cell subset was processed individually, whereas patient and healthy donor samples were processed jointly. The immunoSEQ multiplex PCR was used to amplify TCRB sequences from cDNA, generating 87-bp fragments that spanned the CDR3 region. The amplicons were sequenced using the Illumina HiSeq platform. The published analysis was carried out like this. PCR bias was computationally corrected using synthetic template baselines, reads within Hamming distance 2 were collapsed, and singletons that could not be merged were discarded. Reads were aligned to IMGT to assign V, D and J genes, CDR3 length, and insertions or deletions at six rearrangement sites. Within each subset, clonotype counts were normalized to sorted cell number, and only after that were true diversity and Gini coefficients computed with the tcR R package. Repertoire sharing was quantified using the overlap coefficient calculated on TCRB nucleotide sequences. Here the immuneACCESS table is served through TCRdb, limited to in-frame sequences with V and J called. Missing clones are a known gap in these copies; in checked studies unresolved V genes cover under half, and the rest lacks a known reason. Clone size and the V and J calls come from that table; the DNA yielded D and trimming. The sample data list about 15,000 clones, and around 77% of these were observed just once. Of the sample, 0.31% falls within the top ten clones.

This clone turned up a few times. The specificity of this receptor is unknown. Base qualities are not provided; no much larger clone lies one nucleotide away. CDR1 and CDR2, per the germline V gene (reference sequence), are WNHNN and SYGVQD. V is pruned by 4 bases and J by 1 base, leaving 7 bases of the junction without a gene match. The CDR3 covers 16 residues, taking in both the cysteine and the phenylalanine. Only the CDR3 part of the read is kept: 48 bases, read in frame from the first base. The investigation overall reported the following: Only small numbers of individuals were included in the HLA sub-analyses, which left unresolved whether HLA type had any influence on TCRB rearrangement. Naive, central memory and regulatory TCRB repertoires appeared to be more alike among patients than among healthy donors. Because cDNA rather than genomic DNA was sequenced, highly expressing activated cells could have been over-represented, although no difference in activation and CD3 levels was found between groups. At VDJ recombination sites, type 1 diabetes patients had fewer insertions and more deleted nucleotides, which implies abnormalities in thymic rearrangement. In all four CD4+ subsets, TCRB CDR3 length was moderately but significantly shorter in type 1 diabetes patients. PCR may preferentially amplify shorter templates, but because patient and control samples were amplified and corrected together, any resulting skew would affect both groups equally.

This receptor was obtained from a woman younger than 30 with type 1 diabetes. The receptor chain draws on TRBV10-1 and TRBJ2-1; 7 of the junction bases match TRBD2. Input material: stem cell memory CD4+ T cells from blood. In the paper's terms, the cell subset or site label means: stem cell-like memory CD4+ T cells. The CDR3 reads as follows: CASSGPTSRSYNEQFF. The sequence in DNA is TGCGCCAGCAGTGGACCGACTAGCAGATCCTACAATGAGCAGTTCTTC.